These 25 T cell receptor beta chains share one sample of origin, sequenced in a study of cytomegalovirus exposure and HLA in healthy donors. Researchers ran the PCR with 60 Vbeta and 13 Jbeta primers. TCRdb keeps only in-frame clones here, not all; method: immunoSEQ multiplex PCR. The sample consists of roughly 110,000 clones, approximately 80% of them appearing once. What was sequenced was PBMCs. Receptors originate from a man aged 40-49 years in good health and CMV-seropositive.

This clone was observed a handful of times. The chain's CDR3 is CASSLERVGTQYF. The DNA for the CDR3 is TGTGCCAGCAGCTTAGAGCGGGTCGGGACCCAGTACTTC. The chain recombines TRBV7-8 with TRBJ2-5; maybe TRBD2 (6 bases). V was shortened by 1 base and J by 7 bases, with 10 bases between the two germline ends. Germline loops: CDR1 SGHVS, CDR2 FQNEAQ. The CDR3 loop spans 13 amino acids.

This clone occurred a few times. The chain links TRBV4-3 to TRBJ2-1, with a tentative D call TRBD1 (6 bases). Germline CDR1 is LGHNA and CDR2 is YSLEER. CDR3 length equals 16 residues. Trimming cost V 0 bases and J 4 bases, with 13 bases left between them. Written as DNA, the CDR3 is TGCGCCAGCAGCCAAGATCCCCAGGGGCAGTACAATGAGCAGTTCTTC. Translating gives CASSQDPQGQYNEQFF.

This clone appeared once. This chain uses TRBV7-3 with TRBJ2-3, with D perhaps matching TRBD1 (6 bases). The CDR3 has 16 amino acids. The germline V and J ends were trimmed by 4 bases and 2 bases, with 16 bases remaining between them. The V gene's germline CDR1 is SGHTA and CDR2 FQGTGA. For the CDR3, the DNA is TGTGCCAGCAGCTCTAACACAGGGCCCCCCACAGATACGCAGTATTTT. It codes for CASSSNTGPPTDTQYF.

J is TRBJ2-7 and V is TRBV15; D perhaps matches TRBD1 (6 bases). Trimming cost V 4 bases and J 4 bases, with 11 bases left between them. The CDR3 extends over 13 amino acids. Germline-derived CDR1 and CDR2 are LNHNV and YYDKDF (reference sequence). The CDR3 region has the DNA TGTGCCACCAGCACGGGACAACTTTACGAGCAGTACTTC. Its protein product is CATSTGQLYEQYF.

In nucleotides, the CDR3 is TGTGCCAGCAGCCCGGAGACAGGGGGGGATTCACCCCTCCACTTT. Translating gives CASSPETGGDSPLHF. V usage is TRBV7-9 and J usage is TRBJ1-6, with TRBD1 identical over 9 bases. CDR3 length equals 15 residues. Germline V gene data show CDR1 as SEHNR and CDR2 as FQNEAQ (reference sequence). The J segment lost 8 bases and the V segment lost 5 bases, leaving 7 bases of the junction unmatched.

The chain recombines TRBV9 with TRBJ2-7; 9 bases map to TRBD1. Germline CDR1 is SGDLS and CDR2 is YYNGEE. V was clipped by 0 bases and J by 3 bases; unmatched bases: 4. The CDR3 runs to 15 residues. The CDR3 region is CASSVEDRGLYEQYF. CDR3 DNA: TGTGCCAGCAGCGTAGAGGACAGGGGACTCTACGAGCAGTACTTC.

The chain employs TRBV7-9 and TRBJ2-7; TRBD1 matches 9 bases. Germline CDR1 SEHNR, CDR2 FQNEAQ (reference sequence). V shed 5 bases and J 2 bases; nucleotides not matched to a gene: 16. The CDR3 loop spans 18 amino acids. CDR3 region: CASSPHGGRGTGTYEQYF. Written as DNA, the CDR3 is TGTGCCAGCAGCCCACATGGGGGGCGGGGGACAGGGACCTACGAGCAGTACTTC.

The rearrangement links TRBV28 to TRBJ1-4; TRBD1 matches 8 bases. The CDR3 consists of 16 residues. V shed 3 bases, J shed 6 bases, and the junction held 9 bases outside the gene matches. Germline loops: CDR1 MDHEN, CDR2 SYDVKM. The CDR3 here is CASSFPKTGVDEKLFF. The CDR3 nucleotides are TGTGCCAGCAGTTTTCCCAAGACAGGGGTTGATGAAAAACTGTTTTTT.

This clone has just a few counts. The gene calls are TRBV5-1 and TRBJ2-3, with D tentatively TRBD2 (6 bases). The CDR3 is 13 amino acids. V was cut by 1 base and J by 4 bases, with 7 bases left in between. Germline values: CDR1 SGHRS, CDR2 YFSETQ. Here the CDR3 DNA reads TGCGCCAGCAGCTTGTGGGGGGCAGATACGCAGTATTTT. Encoded protein: CASSLWGADTQYF.

The chain uses TRBV9 and TRBJ2-5, with TRBD2 matching 8 bases. Looked up from germline, CDR1 is SGDLS and CDR2 is YYNGEE. The trim removed 3 bases at V and 11 bases at J, leaving 9 bases unmatched. CDR3 length: 13 residues. The CDR3 is CASSEGSAGEQYF. The CDR3 nucleotides read TGTGCCAGCAGCGAGGGGTCAGCGGGGGAGCAGTACTTC.

CDR3 nucleotide sequence: TGTGCCAGCAGTCCAATGGGGGCAGGCTACAATGAGCAGTTCTTC. This codes for CASSPMGAGYNEQFF. The genes are TRBV28 and TRBJ2-1; the D gene is possibly TRBD1 (6 bases). The ends were cut back, 5 bases at V and 3 bases at J, with 14 bases in the middle. Germline V gene lookup returns CDR1 MDHEN and CDR2 SYDVKM. This CDR3 spans 15 amino acids.

This chain links TRBV29-1 with TRBJ2-7; 7 nucleotides line up with TRBD1. The CDR3 contains 13 residues. Trimming cost V 5 bases and J 1 base; bases outside gene matches: 5. CDR1 SQVTM and CDR2 ANQGSEA come from the germline V gene. The CDR3 DNA sequence: TGCAGCGTTCGACAGGGTCTATCCTACGAGCAGTACTTC. It is translated as CSVRQGLSYEQYF.

This sequence joins TRBV21-1 and TRBJ2-5; no DNA check was done on the table's D call, TRBD1. TRBV21-1 constitutes a pseudogene. This CDR3 comprises 17 residues. The CDR3 loop is CASTKSPPTGGQETQYF. Written as DNA, the CDR3 is TGTGCCAGCACCAAATCCCCGCCGACAGGGGGCCAAGAGACCCAGTACTTC.

The chain joins TRBV20-1 to TRBJ2-4; no firm D call. CDR3 length equals 10 residues. V was trimmed by 3 bases and J by 8 bases, leaving 5 bases between them. CDR1 DFQATT and CDR2 SNEGSKA come from the germline V gene (reference sequence). The DNA for the CDR3 is TGCAGTGCTAGTCGGGACATTCAGTACTTC. Translated: CSASRDIQYF.

V usage is TRBV7-2 and J usage is TRBJ2-3, with 12 nucleotides matching TRBD1. CDR1 SGHTA and CDR2 FQGNSA come from the germline V gene. Unmatched junction bases numbered 7, after V lost 5 bases and J lost 1 base. The CDR3 is 17 residues long. Here the CDR3 reads CASSRDRGLWGTDTQYF. Here the CDR3 DNA reads TGTGCCAGCAGCCGGGACAGGGGGCTATGGGGCACAGATACGCAGTATTTT. Variable domain in full (rest from reference TRBV7-2 and TRBJ2-3): GAGVSQSPSNKVTEKGKDVELRCDPISGHTALYWYRQSLGQGLEFLIYFQGNSAPDKSGLPSDRFSAERTGGSVSTLTIQRTQQEDSAVYLCASSRDRGLWGTDTQYFGPGTRLTVL.

This chain joins TRBV25-1 and TRBJ1-1, with a weak D call TRBD1 (5 bases). Trimming took 3 bases from V and 4 from J, leaving 12 bases between them. In germline, CDR1 is MGHDK, CDR2 SYGVNS. CDR3 length equals 14 residues. Here the CDR3 reads CASSDWEGSTEAFF. The DNA for the CDR3 is TGTGCCAGCAGTGATTGGGAGGGGAGCACTGAAGCTTTCTTT.

The chain employs TRBV7-2 and TRBJ1-1, with 9 bases fitting TRBD1. The CDR3 is 14 amino acids. Germline V gives CDR1 SGHTA, CDR2 FQGNSA. Trimming at V came to 6 bases and at J to 6 bases, leaving 8 bases not matched to a gene. DNA for the CDR3: TGTGCCAGCAGAAGATTGGGGACAGGGTCTGAAGCTTTCTTT. Translated: CASRRLGTGSEAFF. The whole variable domain, filled in from reference TRBV7-2 and TRBJ1-1, reads GAGVSQSPSNKVTEKGKDVELRCDPISGHTALYWYRQSLGQGLEFLIYFQGNSAPDKSGLPSDRFSAERTGGSVSTLTIQRTQQEDSAVYLCASRRLGTGSEAFFGQGTRLTVV.

Regarding this clone: Germline is not matched at one junction end, which may reflect a read error. J is TRBJ2-3 and V is TRBV7-2, with 9 nucleotides matching TRBD2. In germline, CDR1 is SGHTA, CDR2 FQGNSA. This CDR3 comprises 15 residues. The CDR3 is CAGSPSGMVSATQYF. CDR3 coding DNA: TGTGCCGGCAGCCCTAGCGGGATGGTGTCGGCTACGCAGTATTTT.

CDR3 residues: CASSLRQGVINTQYF. The CDR3, as DNA: TGTGCCAGCAGCCTAAGACAGGGGGTAATAAATACGCAGTATTTT. The chain joins TRBV27 to TRBJ2-3, with 9 nucleotides matching TRBD1. CDR3 length equals 15 residues. The V gene end was trimmed by 6 bases and the J gene end by 7 bases; junction bases not matched to a gene: 11. Germline CDR1 is MNHEY and CDR2 is SMNVEV (reference sequence).

This chain joins TRBV5-5 and TRBJ2-2; D perhaps matches TRBD1 (5 bases). Trimming cost V 4 bases and J 2 bases, with 9 bases left between them. This CDR3 contains 14 residues. Looked up from germline, CDR1 is SGHKS and CDR2 is YYEKEE (reference sequence). The CDR3 sequence is CASSTRVNTGELFF. CDR3 DNA sequence: TGTGCCAGCAGCACCAGGGTAAACACCGGGGAGCTGTTTTTT.

This sequence joins TRBV5-4 and TRBJ2-1, with TRBD1 matching 9 bases. The CDR3 spans 13 residues. Trimming cost V 3 bases and J 8 bases; bases outside gene matches: 3. Germline V gene data show CDR1 as SGHNT and CDR2 as YYREEE (reference sequence). CDR3 DNA: TGTGCCAGCAGCTCGGGACAGGGCCATGAGCAGTTCTTC. The encoded protein is CASSSGQGHEQFF.

The rearrangement uses TRBV7-9 and TRBJ1-6; TRBD1 matches at 10 bases. CDR1 and CDR2 (germline): SEHNR, FQNEAQ (reference sequence). The CDR3 length is 14 residues. V shed 6 bases and J 9 bases; nucleotides not matched to a gene: 5. CDR3 DNA sequence: TGTGCCAGCAGTGGACAGGGGGTAGGTTCACCCCTCCACTTT. This sequence encodes CASSGQGVGSPLHF. Together with reference TRBV7-9 and TRBJ1-6, the CDR3 gives the full variable domain: DTGVSQNPRHKITKRGQNVTFRCDPISEHNRLYWYRQTLGQGPEFLTYFQNEAQLEKSRLLSDRFSAERPKGSFSTLEIQRTEQGDSAMYLCASSGQGVGSPLHFGNGTRLTVT.

This clone has more than one count but fewer than ten. The chain links TRBV6-1 to TRBJ2-5, with TRBD1 as a possible D gene (5 bases). Germline CDR1 is MNHNS and CDR2 is SASEGT. The CDR3 is 11 residues long. Trimming stripped 4 bases from V and 7 bases from J, with 7 bases between. The CDR3 spells CASSVTGTQYF. Written as DNA, the CDR3 is TGTGCCAGCAGTGTTACAGGGACCCAGTACTTC.

The rearrangement links TRBV6-6 to TRBJ2-3; D is uncertain. Germline CDR1 reads MNHNY; CDR2 reads SVGAGI (reference sequence). The CDR3 has 16 amino acids. Trimming removed 6 bases at V and 2 bases at J, with 18 bases between. The CDR3 is CASSTRRVENTDTQYF. Here the CDR3 DNA reads TGTGCCAGCAGCACGAGACGGGTGGAGAACACAGATACGCAGTATTTT.

The chain recombines TRBV28 with TRBJ2-3, with 10 bases matching TRBD2. Trimming removed 3 bases from V and 5 bases from J; junction bases left unmatched: 8. Per the germline V gene, CDR1 is MDHEN and CDR2 is SYDVKM. There are 16 residues in the CDR3. CDR3 nucleotides: TGTGCCAGCAGTTTTTCTAGCGGGGGAAGGGGAGATACGCAGTATTTT. Translated: CASSFSSGGRGDTQYF.